Listed here is a single T cell receptor beta chain. This entry belongs to a study of CD8 T cells in Susac syndrome. The V gene lost 6 bases and the J gene lost 6 bases, with 17 bases spanning the gap. This CDR3 is 15 amino acids long. The germline V gene has CDR1 SGHTA and CDR2 FQGNSA. RNA amounts of about 0.45 to 1 ug underwent reverse transcription with random hexamers. TCRdb processed the immunoSEQ multiplex PCR reads anew with MiXCR; each CDR3 protein has one entry. This table has some 120,000 distinct CDR3 sequences, around 96% appearing once. The V call is TRBV7-2, the J call TRBJ2-2; possibly TRBD1 for D (5 bases). The TCR was taken from a human donor in good health. Material for sequencing was CD4+ T cells from PBMCs. This CDR3 is CASSPQVTVAGELFF. The CDR3 bases are TGTGCCAGCAGTCCCCAAGTGACAGTCGCCGGGGAGCTGTTTTTT.